This TCR beta chain was captured by sequencing in a study of type 1 and type 2 diabetes patients (dated by TCRdb to 2016 to 2018). Regarding the complete study: The cohort comprised nine type 1 diabetes patients, a few type 2 diabetes patients and 6 or 7 nondiabetic controls recruited in China. When roughly 19-cycle amplification was compared with approximately 25-cycle amplification, V gene usage looked similar, suggesting that primer efficiencies were similar and PCR bias was random. Throughout the study, CD4 or CD8 MicroBeads on MACS columns were used to positively select CD4+ and CD8+ T cells from PBMCs. The TCRbeta libraries underwent paired-end sequencing on Illumina HiSeq 2000 or MiSeq instruments. Type 2 diabetes patients served as a disease comparison group for the type 1 diabetes patients. In the study, high-throughput sequencing was used to profile TCRbeta repertoires so that type 1 diabetes, type 2 diabetes and nondiabetic individuals could be compared. A total of 15 million to 20 million paired-end reads was generated across the whole study. The full study reports these points: Type 2 diabetes and control samples had highly correlated V and J gene usage patterns, with the correlation between samples averaging around 0.97. Because only a limited number of T2D and control samples were sequenced, some T1D-only HECs might also appear in more T2D or control samples. Only a few highly-expanded CD4+ clones (median one) were found in type 2 diabetes patients, and these clones made up a median approximately 4% of reads. Age and gender were not matched between study groups, possibly biasing interpretation. High diversity was shown by type 2 diabetes repertoires, and the diversity was significantly greater than that of type 1 diabetes repertoires in both CD4+ and CD8+ T cells.

Data came from an Illumina MiSeq. TCRbeta CDR3 amplification used genomic DNA from the sorted T cell subsets as template. Multiplex PCR with 30 forward and 13 reverse primers amplified the TCRbeta CDR3 region. After the PCR products were purified with AMPure XP beads, a second PCR of 20 to 30 cycles was run to add indices and adaptors. Libraries were gel-purified using the QIAquick Gel Extraction Kit before sequencing. The published analysis was carried out like this. Paired-end reads were merged using FLASH and were aligned with IgBLAST to IMGT V, D and J germline references. Reads with below 70% alignment identity to germline references were discarded, and about 11,000,000 reads were retained study-wide. IMGT definitions were followed to assign CDR3 boundaries, reading frame and productivity. A highly-expanded clone was defined as any clone making up 1% or more of reads, and normalized Shannon entropy served as the measure of diversity. Group differences in Shannon entropy were tested with unpaired two-tailed t-tests. TCRdb trimmed public reads at Q25 via fastp, called clones via MiXCR and kept in-frame beta chains. Each record represents a unique CDR3 protein, reported with the most common genes and DNA among its rows. TCRdb's processing, not the authors', yielded these V and J calls. Within this sample are around 300,000 distinct CDR3 sequences, with more than 45% of them counted one time only. The top ten hold roughly 15% of the sample.

Taken from the germline V gene, the CDR1 and CDR2 loops are MGHRA and YSYEKL. The germline ends are 14 bases apart after V is trimmed by 1 base and J by 4 bases. From the cysteine up to the phenylalanine, the CDR3 has a length of 15 residues. Only the CDR3 part of the read is kept: 45 bases, read in frame from the first base. The sample holds a few counts of this clonotype. The antigen this receptor binds is unknown. One base away there is no much larger clone; base qualities are not given. All diabetic patients met standard classification criteria for type 1 or type 2 diabetes, with glucose and C-peptide assessed by WHO-recommended methods. Donors with other autoimmune diseases or infections within the previous four weeks were excluded from participation. A roughly 9.1-milliliter sample of peripheral blood was drawn from every participant. LymphoPrep density separation was used to isolate PBMCs.

The source of this sequence is a man aged 18 to 30 with type 2 diabetes. The rearrangement joined TRBV4-1 to TRBJ2-7; perhaps TRBD1 is the D gene, with 5 bases matching. The sequenced sample consisted of peripheral blood mononuclear cells (PBMCs). CDR3 region: CASSQVSLAGYEQYF. The DNA is TGCGCCAGCAGCCAAGTAAGTTTGGCAGGGTACGAGCAGTACTTC.